The entry below gives a single TCR beta chain sequence along with its context. What antigen it recognizes has not been identified. Base-call qualities are not available, and no considerably larger clone is one nucleotide away. The germline ends are 18 bases apart after V is trimmed by 6 bases and J by 4 bases. Counted from cysteine to phenylalanine, this CDR3 has 16 amino acids. Only CDR3 DNA remains: 48 bases, in frame from the first base. Taken from the germline V gene, the CDR1 and CDR2 loops are MNHEY and SVGEGT. The sample originates from a study of T cell responses to AZD1222 COVID-19 vaccine (dated by TCRdb to about 2021). In the study overall: TCR sequencing covered some 250 trial participants: 200 to 210 given two doses of AZD1222 and approximately 25 given two doses of MenACWY control vaccine. Trial participants were enrolled by age into subgroups of 18-55, 56-69 and 70-plus years, and roughly 150, 30 and 60 TCR-sequenced participants, respectively, were included in these subgroups.

General conclusions and limits of the study: The whole spike protein was spanned by vaccine-associated CD4 TCRs, and dominant responses were seen in regions 160-218 and 743-854. No day 14 peak-response samples were available, so repertoires were characterized only after the peak T cell response. Participants were mostly white British, with more females than males. The authors suggested clonal diversity may have been underestimated. A significant rise in spike-specific TCR breadth and depth was observed after two AZD1222 doses relative to day 0 and relative to MenACWY recipients. In the small 56-69-year group, the increase in depth fell short of significance, most likely because of low power. Conclusions about previously exposed vaccinees were limited because only five to seven AZD1222 recipients were SARS-CoV-2 seropositive at baseline. Reportedly, almost half of the unique spike-specific TCRs recognized epitopes lying outside the regions that are mutated in the B.1.351 and B.1.1.7 variants.

The CDR3 regions of human TCRbeta chains were analyzed by immunosequencing. The study's processing was this. TCRs in the repertoires were compared against a reference library of SARS-CoV-2-specific TCRs that had been generated with the MIRA antigen-specificity platform. Breadth was defined as the fraction of unique TCRs that were SARS-CoV-2-associated, and depth was defined as the fraction of total T cells that were SARS-CoV-2-associated. Using the MIRA data, every spike-specific TCR was mapped to the spike region that the TCR reacted to and assigned to either a CD4 or a CD8 class. Log10-transformed breadth and depth values were compared by one-way ANOVA with Sidak's multiple comparisons tests. Imported from immuneACCESS, the table was reduced by TCRdb to in-frame sequences with V and J called. These copies leave out some clones; in studies compared against another copy, an unresolved V gene accounts for under half, and the cause of the remainder is not known. V, J and clone size are those of that table, while D and trimming were read from the DNA. The sample yields around 88,000 clones; around 90% were counted once. The top ten clones comprise approximately 10% of the sample.

The label giving this sample's time point can be read as: baseline before first vaccination. Reading the label with the study, this specimen's treatment or condition is: meningococcal conjugate vaccine given as trial control. Vaccinee samples were obtained from the UK trials COV001 and COV002, which included a single-blind randomized controlled phase 2/3 trial of AZD1222 (ChAdOx1 nCoV-19) in healthy adults. Trial participant PBMC samples were collected at day 0 and day 28 after the second dose for TCRbeta chain sequencing. The chain uses TRBV6-2 or TRBV6-3 and TRBJ2-2; the D gene is perhaps TRBD1, on 6 matching bases. The receptor was derived from an adult in good health. The sample here was peripheral blood, taken on day 0 of MenACWY control vaccination. The CDR3 sequence is CASSHIGGLGTGELFF. The DNA sequence is given as TGTGCCAGCAGCCACATTGGGGGCTTGGGCACCGGGGAGCTGTTTTTT.